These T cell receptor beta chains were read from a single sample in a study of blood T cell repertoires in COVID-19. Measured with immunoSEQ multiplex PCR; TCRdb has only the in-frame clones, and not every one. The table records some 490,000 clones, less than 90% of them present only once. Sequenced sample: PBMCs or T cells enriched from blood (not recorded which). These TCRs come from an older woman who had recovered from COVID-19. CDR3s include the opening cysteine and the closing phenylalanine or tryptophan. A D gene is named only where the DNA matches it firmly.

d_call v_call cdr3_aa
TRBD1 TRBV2 CASSEGDRALDGYTF
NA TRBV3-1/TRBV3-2 CASSPRGANTEAFF
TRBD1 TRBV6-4 CASSADRGIGELFF
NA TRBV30 CAWSVGGRTEAFF
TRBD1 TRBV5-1 CASSLGTDEKLFF
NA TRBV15 CATSRDLAEDTQYF
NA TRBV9 CASSVAGYNEQFF
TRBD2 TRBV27 CASSIDTSGGGLYEQFF
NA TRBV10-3 CAIPGGGRETEAFF
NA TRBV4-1 CASSEGRYSNQPQHF
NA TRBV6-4 CASAQGSYGYTF
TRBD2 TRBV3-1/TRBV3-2 CASSRLAGVTPDTQYF
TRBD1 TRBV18 CASSPGTGYSPLHF
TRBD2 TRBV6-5 CASSRGGGSYEQYF
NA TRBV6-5 CASSSLDTANYGYTF
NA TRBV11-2 CASSLIWQNGYTF
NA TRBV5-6 CASSLYPGNQPQHF
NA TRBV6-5 CASSSRPGVPLHF
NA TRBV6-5 CASSRQENSPLHF
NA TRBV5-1 CASSLLGSSHTIYF
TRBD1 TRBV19 CASKDRALGYGYTF
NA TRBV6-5 CASSLNRVTDTQYF
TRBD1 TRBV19 CASRGAGTGVYGYTF
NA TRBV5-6 CASSLLEATNEKLFF
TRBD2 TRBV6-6 CASSGGRDIQYF
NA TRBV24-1 CATGSNQPQHF
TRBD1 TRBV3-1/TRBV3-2 CASSQGWSRDRRQETQYF
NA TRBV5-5 CASSFVLAGLVLTF
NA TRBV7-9 CASSFGGAGFEKLFF
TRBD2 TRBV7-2 CASSAGLSSYNEQFF
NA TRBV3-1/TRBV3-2 CASSQGVTPQFF